The 2 T cell receptor beta chains reported below all come from one sample, sequenced in a study of CXCR3-negative and CXCR3-positive naive CD8 T cells. UMI-tagged TRB cDNA libraries were built via 5' RACE. From the 5' RACE reads, TCRdb lists one entry per CDR3 protein and no DNA. The sample includes about 98,000 distinct CDR3 sequences. Regarding the study as a whole: Hydrophobicity of TRB CDR3s was greater in CXCR3-positive naive cells than in CXCR3-negative naive cells.

These receptors are not linked to any known antigen. Sequencing was performed on naive CXCR3+ CD8+ T cells from blood. The subset is: CD45RO-CCR7+CD27+CD95- naive CD8+ T cells expressing CXCR3 (TNR3+). These TCRs come from a human donor in good health. Some clones in this sample may be carry-over from other donors' samples.

The chain uses TRBV21-1 and TRBJ1-1; TCRdb selects TRBD1, and the lack of DNA leaves this call unchecked. TRBV21-1 is a pseudogene segment. The CDR3 runs 15 residues. The CDR3 sequence: CASSKKGQGRTEAFF.

The chain carries TRBV6-5 and TRBJ2-7. This CDR3 has 13 residues. Germline-derived CDR1 and CDR2 are MNHEY and SVGAGI. CDR3 residues: CASSYSQGSEQYF.